The subject of this entry is one TCR beta chain. This clonotype was detected a few times. Its antigen is currently not known. Per-nucleotide qualities are absent, and no much larger clonotype sits a single base away. This sample is part of a study of HIV-infected patients and healthy controls (dated by TCRdb to the mid-2010s). V gives up 4 bases and J gives up 5 bases, and the segment between their germline ends measures 17 bases. Including cysteine and phenylalanine, the CDR3 has 14 amino acids. Just CDR3 DNA is preserved here, 42 bases in frame from base 1. CDR1 and CDR2 are read off the germline V gene as SQVTM and ANQGSEA. The library was generated by 5' RACE. Sequencing instrument: Illumina MiSeq. TCRdb's own reprocessing of the public reads used fastp at Q25 and MiXCR and kept productive beta chains. Each entry is one CDR3 protein sequence, shown with its most common DNA and genes. The sample table records 65,000 to 70,000 distinct CDR3 sequences; 16% of these occur just once. 4.5% to 7% of the sample is held by the ten biggest clonotypes.

Sequenced material: CD4+ T cells from blood. This clonotype originated in a human donor in good health. The rearranged segments are TRBV29-1 and TRBJ1-1; the D gene is perhaps TRBD1, on 6 matching bases. For the CDR3, the sequence is CSVAPQGIGTEAFF. The DNA is TGCAGCGTTGCCCCACAGGGAATCGGAACTGAAGCTTTCTTT.